These T cell receptor beta chains were read from a single sample in a study of blood T cell repertoires in COVID-19. TCRdb's copy holds only in-frame clones and misses some; the assay was immunoSEQ multiplex PCR. The table records some 110,000 clones, approximately 81% of them present only once. Specimen: peripheral blood. These receptors came from a middle-aged man with acute or convalescent COVID-19. The conserved cysteine and the conserved F or W are not part of the CDR3 here. The D gene is left open where the match is weak.

length	D	V	J	CDR3
13	TRBD1	TRBV6-1	TRBJ2-3	ASSERDSPTDTQY
14	TRBD1	TRBV6-5	TRBJ2-7	ASSYYGTDPSYEQY
12	-	TRBV28	TRBJ2-3	ASRPGLVPGTQY
12	-	TRBV21-1	TRBJ1-1	ASSPGSVNTEAF
10	-	TRBV6-5	TRBJ1-2	ASTVRGTGYT
14	TRBD2	TRBV19	TRBJ2-3	ASSKLAGESTDTQY
10	-	TRBV7-9	TRBJ1-2	ASSFTGTGYT
13	TRBD1	TRBV4-3	TRBJ2-1	ASSQVWTGRNEQF
15	TRBD2	TRBV18	TRBJ2-5	ASSQSQASGGQETQY
12	TRBD2	TRBV7-6	TRBJ2-7	ASSLLAGDDEQY
9	-	TRBV28	TRBJ1-2	ASGVNYGYT
13	-	TRBV27	TRBJ1-1	ASSPRSGSGAEAF
13	TRBD2	TRBV18	TRBJ2-5	ASSPGGAGQETQY
13	TRBD1	TRBV27	TRBJ1-3	ASSLQGAPGNTIY
12	-	TRBV20-1	TRBJ2-1	SASPPVVGNEQF
12	TRBD1	TRBV29-1	TRBJ1-4	SVERDRVGEKLF
13	-	TRBV6-6	TRBJ1-6	ASRLLSSYNSPLH
11	-	TRBV5-6	TRBJ2-4	ASRGDSKNIQY
12	TRBD1	TRBV6-5	TRBJ1-1	ASSSRQGYTEAF
11	-	TRBV7-8	TRBJ1-2	ASSKRRGLDYT
12	TRBD2	TRBV7-8	TRBJ2-3	ASSPLAATDTQY
14	TRBD2	TRBV5-1	TRBJ2-1	ASSLGAGVGKNEQF
12	-	TRBV6-5	TRBJ2-1	ASSQDSMNNEQF
11	-	TRBV12-3/TRBV12-4	TRBJ1-6	ASRDSQNSPLH
13	TRBD2	TRBV7-2	TRBJ2-3	ASSSTGTRSDTQY
13	TRBD1	TRBV28	TRBJ2-7	ASSSAGGAYNEQY
14	-	TRBV18	TRBJ2-3	ASSPKAPGNKDTQY
11	-	TRBV11-3	TRBJ2-3	ASSSTPLDTQY
15	TRBD2	TRBV18	TRBJ2-3	ASSPLGQRGLTDTQY
15	TRBD1	TRBV4-3	TRBJ2-7	ASSQDFRRAGGQEQY
14	TRBD2	TRBV25-1	TRBJ2-1	ASSSLTGGSYNEQF
13	TRBD1	TRBV11-2	TRBJ2-2	ASSFGTGGIGELF
13	TRBD1	TRBV7-9	TRBJ1-5	ASSFTGDHNQPQH
12	-	TRBV18	TRBJ1-1	ASSPQGPTNEAF
12	-	TRBV6-1	TRBJ1-4	ASSDRARSEKLF
14	TRBD2	TRBV28	TRBJ2-1	ASSLSGRGPYNEQF
10	-	TRBV28	TRBJ2-3	ASSLTADTQY
13	-	TRBV15	TRBJ1-5	ATSRDRYSNQPQH
14	TRBD2	TRBV9	TRBJ2-1	ASSVQGTRGNNEQF
13	TRBD1	TRBV5-5	TRBJ1-5	ASSFRETGNQPQH
13	-	TRBV6-5	TRBJ1-3	ASSKTPSSGNTIY
12	-	TRBV10-2	TRBJ2-7	ASRATGSNYEQY
15	-	TRBV6-6	TRBJ2-7	ASSPRGASFLAYEQY
12	TRBD1	TRBV5-5	TRBJ1-5	ASSPNRGNQPQH
10	-	TRBV18	TRBJ1-2	ASSRGDYGYT
13	TRBD2	TRBV7-2	TRBJ2-5	ASSPQVGGGETQY
13	TRBD1	TRBV28	TRBJ2-5	ASSSRTGGKETQY
16	TRBD2	TRBV4-2	TRBJ2-6	ASSQVTGGFSGANVLT
9	-	TRBV5-1	TRBJ1-2	ASSSGRGYT